One and the same sample provided the 17 T cell receptor beta chains below, sequenced in a study of blood T cell repertoires in COVID-19. Sequencing used immunoSEQ multiplex PCR; TCRdb keeps in-frame clones, though not all of them. The sample includes 200,000 to 300,000 clones, 88% of them seen just once. The sample taken for sequencing was peripheral blood. These receptors all stem from a man aged 55 to 70 who had recovered from COVID-19.

V and J are TRBV4-2 and TRBJ2-7; 9 nucleotides agree with TRBD2. V lost 4 bases, J lost 0 bases, and 4 bases stayed unmatched. The CDR3 is 15 residues long. The germline V gene has CDR1 LGHNA and CDR2 YNFKEQ. CDR3 DNA sequence: TGTGCCAGCAGCCCCCTAGCGGGGAGCTCCTACGAGCAGTACTTC. This codes for CASSPLAGSSYEQYF.

The rearrangement links TRBV24-1 to TRBJ1-1, with 8 bases matching TRBD1. The germline CDR1 and CDR2 sequences are KGHDR and SFDVKD. The CDR3 runs 15 residues. The V segment lost 6 bases and the J segment 1 base; nucleotides outside the gene matches: 6. The CDR3 here is CATSRPGGANTEAFF. The CDR3 DNA sequence: TGTGCCACCAGTAGGCCAGGGGGCGCGAACACTGAAGCTTTCTTT.

This chain links TRBV15 with TRBJ1-4; 7 bases match TRBD1. Trimming removed 2 bases from V and 5 bases from J; junction bases left unmatched: 5. The CDR3 sequence is 15 residues long. CDR1 LNHNV and CDR2 YYDKDF come from the germline V gene (reference sequence). The CDR3, as DNA: TGTGCCACCAGCAGAAGACAGGGAGGAAATGAAAAACTGTTTTTT. Its protein is CATSRRQGGNEKLFF.

The CDR3 DNA sequence: TGTGCCAGCAGCCTCAGGACTAACTACAATGAGCAGTTCTTC. Translated: CASSLRTNYNEQFF. The chain joins TRBV3-1 (or the pseudogene TRBV3-2) to TRBJ2-1, with a possible D match to TRBD2 (6 bases). Germline V gene data show CDR1 as LGHDT and CDR2 as YNNKEL (reference sequence). The CDR3 extends over 14 amino acids. V lost 4 bases and J 3 bases, leaving 10 bases between the germline ends.

The chain employs TRBV9 and TRBJ2-5; 8 nucleotides align to TRBD2. Germline-derived CDR1 and CDR2 are SGDLS and YYNGEE. V lost 4 bases and J lost 5; bases outside the gene matches: 10. CDR3 size: 15 residues. The CDR3 coding sequence is TGTGCCAGCAGCTTAAGGACTAGCTACGTGGAGACCCAGTACTTC. This codes for CASSLRTSYVETQYF.

The rearrangement links TRBV11-2 to TRBJ1-4, with D hard to call. The CDR3 covers 14 residues. Germline-derived CDR1 and CDR2 are SGHAT and FQNNGV. The V gene lost 6 bases and the J gene lost 3 bases, with 11 bases spanning the gap. The CDR3 loop reads CASSISNANEKLFF. The CDR3 nucleotides are TGTGCCAGCAGTATTAGCAACGCTAATGAAAAACTGTTTTTT.

J is TRBJ2-2 and V is TRBV9, with TRBD2 matching 10 bases. Trimming took 0 bases from V and 7 from J; bases not matched to a gene: 6. Per germline, CDR1 SGDLS and CDR2 YYNGEE. The CDR3 runs 16 residues. The DNA of the CDR3 is TGTGCCAGCAGCGTAGCTAGCGGGGGTTCTATCGGGGAGCTGTTTTTT. This encodes CASSVASGGSIGELFF.

The chain combines TRBV11-3 with TRBJ2-5, with D unresolved. The CDR3 covers 12 residues. V dropped 0 bases and J dropped 4 bases, with 3 bases sitting between them. The germline gives CDR1 SGHNT, CDR2 YENEEA. CDR3 residues: CASSLDRETQYF. In DNA form, the CDR3 reads TGTGCCAGCAGCTTAGACAGAGAGACCCAGTACTTC.

V usage is TRBV7-2 and J usage is TRBJ2-1; tentatively, D is TRBD1 (5 bases). The germline CDR1 and CDR2 sequences are SGHTA and FQGNSA. Trimming took off 3 bases at V and 9 bases at J, with 9 bases between the two ends. The length of the CDR3 is 12 residues. The DNA of the CDR3 is TGTGCCAGCAGCTTGGAGCAGGGTGAGCAGTTCTTC. Its protein product is CASSLEQGEQFF.

The rearrangement links TRBV15 to TRBJ2-7; D gene unclear. Germline assignment: CDR1 LNHNV and CDR2 YYDKDF (reference sequence). CDR3 length equals 13 residues. The ends were cut back, 6 bases at V and 1 base at J, with 10 bases in the middle. This CDR3 reads CATSRVQSYEQYF. In nucleotides, the CDR3 is TGTGCCACCAGTCGAGTACAGTCCTACGAGCAGTACTTC.

The chain links TRBV5-5 to TRBJ1-1, with TRBD1 matching 10 bases. V lost 4 bases, J lost 4 bases, and 7 bases stayed unmatched. From germline, CDR1 is SGHKS and CDR2 YYEKEE (reference sequence). The CDR3 has 15 residues. CDR3 nucleotides: TGTGCCAGCAGCCAGACAGGGGGCTACGGCACTGAAGCTTTCTTT. Translating gives CASSQTGGYGTEAFF. The variable domain in full, with the rest retrieved from reference TRBV5-5 and TRBJ1-1, is DAGVTQSPTHLIKTRGQQVTLRCSPISGHKSVSWYQQVLGQGPQFIFQYYEKEERGRGNFPDRFSARQFPNYSSELNVNALLLGDSALYLCASSQTGGYGTEAFFGQGTRLTVV.

The V call is TRBV19, the J call TRBJ1-3, with D hard to call. This CDR3 spans 15 amino acids. CDR1 is LNHDA and CDR2 is SQIVND in the germline V gene (reference sequence). Trimming left V 7 bases short and J 0 bases short, with 13 bases between. In DNA form, the CDR3 reads TGTGCCAGTACTCTGTTGTCGTCCTCTGGAAACACCATATATTTT. The encoded protein is CASTLLSSSGNTIYF.

The chain uses TRBV30 and TRBJ2-3, with TRBD1 matching 9 bases. After removal of 8 bases from V and 6 bases from J, the junction contained 9 bases not matched to a gene. The CDR3 covers 13 residues. Per germline, CDR1 GTSNPN and CDR2 SVGIG (reference sequence). The CDR3: CATQTGGVDTQYF. CDR3 sequence (DNA): TGTGCCACCCAGACAGGGGGTGTGGATACGCAGTATTTT.

A remark on this clone: Relative to the germline gene, one junction end is altered; a read error may explain this. The chain combines TRBV6-1 with TRBJ1-2, with D unclear. Germline loops: CDR1 MNHNS, CDR2 SASEGT. The CDR3 loop spans 14 amino acids. The CDR3 region is CASSEGGKSYGYTF. In DNA form, the CDR3 reads TGTGCCAGCAGCGAAGGAGGGAAAAGCTATGGCTACACCTTC.

This clone was counted between two and nine times. The chain is built from TRBV7-6 and TRBJ2-7; TRBD2 matches 10 bases. The V gene end was trimmed by 3 bases and the J gene end by 0 bases; junction bases not matched to a gene: 5. Germline loops: CDR1 SGHVS, CDR2 FNYEAQ. The CDR3 runs to 16 residues. The CDR3 sequence is CASSLTGTSASYEQYF. CDR3 coding DNA: TGTGCCAGCAGCTTGACCGGGACTAGCGCCTCCTACGAGCAGTACTTC.

V gene TRBV7-6 combines with J gene TRBJ1-2; 9 nucleotides match TRBD1. Trimming at V came to 5 bases and at J to 4 bases, leaving 14 bases not matched to a gene. The germline gives CDR1 SGHVS, CDR2 FNYEAQ. The CDR3 has 17 residues. The CDR3 DNA sequence: TGTGCCAGCAGCATGGACCCGACAGGGGGGGGCGCCTATGGCTACACCTTC. It yields the protein CASSMDPTGGGAYGYTF.

The J gene is TRBJ2-2, the V gene TRBV5-5; 9 bases fit TRBD2. The V segment lost 2 bases and the J segment 5 bases; nucleotides outside the gene matches: 7. Germline V lookup: CDR1 SGHKS, CDR2 YYEKEE (reference sequence). The CDR3 loop spans 16 amino acids. The CDR3 region is CASSLLAGGPTGELFF. In DNA form, the CDR3 reads TGTGCCAGCAGCTTACTAGCGGGTGGGCCAACCGGGGAGCTGTTTTTT.